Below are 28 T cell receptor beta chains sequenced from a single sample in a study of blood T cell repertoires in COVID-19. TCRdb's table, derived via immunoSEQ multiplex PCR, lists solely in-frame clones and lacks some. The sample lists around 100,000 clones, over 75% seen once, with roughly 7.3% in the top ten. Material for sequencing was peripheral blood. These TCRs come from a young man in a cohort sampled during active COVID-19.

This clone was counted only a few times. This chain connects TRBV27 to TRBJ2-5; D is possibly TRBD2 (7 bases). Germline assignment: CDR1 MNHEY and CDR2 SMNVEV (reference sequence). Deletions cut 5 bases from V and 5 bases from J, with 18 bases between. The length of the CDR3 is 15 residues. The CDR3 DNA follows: TGTGCCAGCAGTCTGAGAGGGGGGGCATGGGAGACCCAGTACTTC. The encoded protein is CASSLRGGAWETQYF.

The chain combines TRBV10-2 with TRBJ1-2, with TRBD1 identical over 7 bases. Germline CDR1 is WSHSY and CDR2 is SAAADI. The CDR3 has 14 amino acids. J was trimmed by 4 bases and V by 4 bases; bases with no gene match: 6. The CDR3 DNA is TGCGCCAGCAGTGCCGGGACAGCTACCTATGGCTACACCTTC. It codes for CASSAGTATYGYTF.

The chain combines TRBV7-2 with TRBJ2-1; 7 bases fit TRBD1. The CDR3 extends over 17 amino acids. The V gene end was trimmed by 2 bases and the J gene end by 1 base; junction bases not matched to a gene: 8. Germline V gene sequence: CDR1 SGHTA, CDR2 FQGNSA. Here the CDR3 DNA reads TGTGCCAGCAGCTTATCAACGACAGGGTGGTCCTACAATGAGCAGTTCTTC. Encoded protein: CASSLSTTGWSYNEQFF.

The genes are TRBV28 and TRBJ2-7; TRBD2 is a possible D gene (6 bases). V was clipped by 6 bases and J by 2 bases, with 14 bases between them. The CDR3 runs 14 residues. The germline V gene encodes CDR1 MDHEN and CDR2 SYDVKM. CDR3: CASRVGGAPYEQYF. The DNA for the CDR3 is TGTGCCAGCAGGGTCGGCGGGGCCCCCTACGAGCAGTACTTC.

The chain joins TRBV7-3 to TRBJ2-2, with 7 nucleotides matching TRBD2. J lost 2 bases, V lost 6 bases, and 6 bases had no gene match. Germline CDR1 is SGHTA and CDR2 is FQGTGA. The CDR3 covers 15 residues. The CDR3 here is CASSGTGGNTGELFF. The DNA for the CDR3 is TGTGCCAGCAGTGGTACGGGGGGTAACACCGGGGAGCTGTTTTTT. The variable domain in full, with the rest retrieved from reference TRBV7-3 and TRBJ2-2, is GAGVSQTPSNKVTEKGKYVELRCDPISGHTALYWYRQSLGQGPEFLIYFQGTGAADDSGLPNDRFFAVRPEGSVSTLKIQRTERGDSAVYLCASSGTGGNTGELFFGEGSRLTVL.

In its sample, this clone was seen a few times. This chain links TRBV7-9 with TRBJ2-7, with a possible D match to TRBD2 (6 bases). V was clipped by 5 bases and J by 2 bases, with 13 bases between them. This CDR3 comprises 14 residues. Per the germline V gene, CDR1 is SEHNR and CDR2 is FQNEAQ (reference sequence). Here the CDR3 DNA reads TGTGCCAGCAGCCCAATGGCGGGACCCTACGAGCAGTACTTC. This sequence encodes CASSPMAGPYEQYF.

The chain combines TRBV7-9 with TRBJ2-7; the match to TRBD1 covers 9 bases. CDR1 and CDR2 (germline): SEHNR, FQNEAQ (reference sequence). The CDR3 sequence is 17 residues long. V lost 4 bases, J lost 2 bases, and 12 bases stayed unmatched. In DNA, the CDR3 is TGTGCCAGCAGCTATACGATAGGGGACAGGGTCACCTACGAGCAGTACTTC. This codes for CASSYTIGDRVTYEQYF.

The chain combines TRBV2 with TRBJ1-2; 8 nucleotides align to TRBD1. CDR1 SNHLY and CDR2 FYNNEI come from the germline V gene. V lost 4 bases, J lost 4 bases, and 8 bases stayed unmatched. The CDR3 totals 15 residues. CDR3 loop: CASSAGQATIYGYTF. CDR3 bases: TGTGCCAGCAGTGCGGGACAGGCCACGATCTATGGCTACACCTTC. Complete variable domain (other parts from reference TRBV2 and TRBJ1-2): EPEVTQTPSHQVTQMGQEVILRCVPISNHLYFYWYRQILGQKVEFLVSFYNNEISEKSEIFDDQFSVERPDGSNFTLKIRSTKLEDSAMYFCASSAGQATIYGYTFGSGTRLTVV.

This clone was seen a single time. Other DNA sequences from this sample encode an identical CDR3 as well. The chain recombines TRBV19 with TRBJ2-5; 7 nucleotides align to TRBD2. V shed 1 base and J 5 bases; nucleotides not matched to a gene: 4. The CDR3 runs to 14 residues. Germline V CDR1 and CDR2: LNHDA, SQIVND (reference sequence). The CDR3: CASSIGLAGETQYF. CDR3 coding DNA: TGTGCCAGTAGTATAGGACTAGCCGGGGAGACCCAGTACTTC. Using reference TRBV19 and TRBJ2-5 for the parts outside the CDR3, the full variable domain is DGGITQSPKYLFRKEGQNVTLSCEQNLNHDAMYWYRQDPGQGLRLIYYSQIVNDFQKGDIAEGYSVSREKKESFPLTVTSAQKNPTAFYLCASSIGLAGETQYFGPGTRLLVL.

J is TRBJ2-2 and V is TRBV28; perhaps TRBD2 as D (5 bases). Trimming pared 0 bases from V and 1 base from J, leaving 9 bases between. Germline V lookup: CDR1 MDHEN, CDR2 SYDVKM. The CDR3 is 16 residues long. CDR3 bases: TGTGCCAGCAGTTTATGGGGCGAGGGGAACACCGGGGAGCTGTTTTTT. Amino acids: CASSLWGEGNTGELFF.

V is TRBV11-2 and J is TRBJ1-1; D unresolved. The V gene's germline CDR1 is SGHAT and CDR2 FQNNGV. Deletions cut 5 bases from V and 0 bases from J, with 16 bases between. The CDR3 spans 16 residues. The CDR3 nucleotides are TGTGCCAGCAGCCCCCGGCGGCGCGGGCTGAACACTGAAGCTTTCTTT. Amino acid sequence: CASSPRRRGLNTEAFF.

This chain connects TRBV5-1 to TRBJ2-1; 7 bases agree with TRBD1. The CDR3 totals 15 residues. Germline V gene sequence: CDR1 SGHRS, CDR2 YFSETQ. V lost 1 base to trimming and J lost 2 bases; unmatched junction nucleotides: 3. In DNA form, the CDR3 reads TGCGCCAGCAGCTTGTACAGGGGAGCCTACAATGAGCAGTTCTTC. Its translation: CASSLYRGAYNEQFF.

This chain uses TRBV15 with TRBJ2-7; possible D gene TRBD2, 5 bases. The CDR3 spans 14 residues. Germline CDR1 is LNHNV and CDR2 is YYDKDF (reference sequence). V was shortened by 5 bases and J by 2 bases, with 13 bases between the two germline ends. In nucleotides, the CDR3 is TGTGCCACCAGCCCGGACGGCGGGCCCTACGAGCAGTACTTC. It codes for CATSPDGGPYEQYF.

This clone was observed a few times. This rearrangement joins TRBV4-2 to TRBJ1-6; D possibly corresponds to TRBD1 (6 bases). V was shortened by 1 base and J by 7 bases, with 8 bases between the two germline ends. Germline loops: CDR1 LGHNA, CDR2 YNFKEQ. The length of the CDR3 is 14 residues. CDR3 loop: CASSQAQGNSPLHF. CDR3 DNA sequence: TGTGCCAGCAGCCAAGCACAGGGCAATTCACCCCTCCACTTT.

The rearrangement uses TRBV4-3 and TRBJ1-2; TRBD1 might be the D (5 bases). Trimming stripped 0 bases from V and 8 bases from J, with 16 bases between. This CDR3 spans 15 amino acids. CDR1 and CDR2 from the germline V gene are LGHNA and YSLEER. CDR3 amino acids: CASSQDWGRVEGYTF. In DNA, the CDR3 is TGCGCCAGCAGCCAAGATTGGGGCAGGGTGGAGGGCTACACCTTC.

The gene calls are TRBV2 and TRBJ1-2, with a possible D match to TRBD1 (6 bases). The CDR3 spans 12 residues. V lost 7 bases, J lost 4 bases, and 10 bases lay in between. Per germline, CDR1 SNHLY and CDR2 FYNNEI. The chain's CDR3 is CASNRDFYGYTF. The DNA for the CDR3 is TGTGCCAGCAACAGGGATTTCTATGGCTACACCTTC.

CDR3 sequence (DNA): TGTGCCAGCAGTGCCCGGAGTAGGGGGGGGACCCCCAATGAGCAGTTCTTC. This gives the protein CASSARSRGGTPNEQFF. V usage is TRBV6-1 and J usage is TRBJ2-1, with a weak D call TRBD2 (7 bases). The germline gives CDR1 MNHNS, CDR2 SASEGT. This CDR3 has 17 amino acids. V shed 4 bases and J shed 6 bases, with 22 bases lying between them.

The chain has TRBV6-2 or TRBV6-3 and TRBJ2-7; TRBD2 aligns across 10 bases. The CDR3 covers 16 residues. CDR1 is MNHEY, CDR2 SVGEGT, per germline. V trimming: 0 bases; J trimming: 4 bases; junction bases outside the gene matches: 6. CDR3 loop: CASSYSWLAGVYEQYF. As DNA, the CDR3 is TGTGCCAGCAGTTACTCGTGGCTAGCGGGGGTGTACGAGCAGTACTTC.

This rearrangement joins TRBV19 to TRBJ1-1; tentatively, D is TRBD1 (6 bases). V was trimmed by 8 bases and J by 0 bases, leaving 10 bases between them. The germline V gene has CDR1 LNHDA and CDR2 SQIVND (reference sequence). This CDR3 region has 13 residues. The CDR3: CASRQELNTEAFF. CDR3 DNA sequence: TGTGCCAGTCGACAGGAATTGAACACTGAAGCTTTCTTT.

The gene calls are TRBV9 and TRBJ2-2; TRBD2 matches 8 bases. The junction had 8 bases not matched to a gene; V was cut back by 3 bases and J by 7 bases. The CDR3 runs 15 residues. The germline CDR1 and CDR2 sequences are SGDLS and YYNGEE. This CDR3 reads CASSGTRGGHGELFF. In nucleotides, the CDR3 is TGTGCCAGCAGCGGGACCCGGGGGGGTCACGGGGAGCTGTTTTTT.

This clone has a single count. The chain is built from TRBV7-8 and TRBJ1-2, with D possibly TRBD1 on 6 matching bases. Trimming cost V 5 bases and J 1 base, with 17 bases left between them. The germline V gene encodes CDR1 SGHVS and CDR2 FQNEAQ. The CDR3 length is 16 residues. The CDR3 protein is CASSPRPDRHNYGYTF. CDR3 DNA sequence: TGTGCCAGCAGCCCAAGGCCGGACAGACATAACTATGGCTACACCTTC.

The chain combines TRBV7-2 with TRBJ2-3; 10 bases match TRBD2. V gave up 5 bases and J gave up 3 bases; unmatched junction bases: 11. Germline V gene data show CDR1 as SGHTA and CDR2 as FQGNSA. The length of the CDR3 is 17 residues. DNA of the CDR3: TGTGCCAGCAGCCCCACAGGAGCGGGGGGGCCAACAGATACGCAGTATTTT. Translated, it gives CASSPTGAGGPTDTQYF.

In DNA, the CDR3 is TGTGCCAGCAGCTCGCGGGTGAATGAAAAACTGTTTTTT. It yields the protein CASSSRVNEKLFF. The V and J genes are TRBV11-2 and TRBJ1-4; D ambiguous. The CDR3 extends over 13 amino acids. Germline CDR1 reads SGHAT; CDR2 reads FQNNGV. V gave up 4 bases and J gave up 5 bases, with 8 bases separating them.

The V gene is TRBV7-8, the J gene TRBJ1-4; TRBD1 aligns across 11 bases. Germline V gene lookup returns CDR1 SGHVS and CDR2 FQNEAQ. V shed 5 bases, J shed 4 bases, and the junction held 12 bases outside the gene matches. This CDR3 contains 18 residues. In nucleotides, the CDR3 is TGTGCCAGCAGCCCCCGGACAGGGGGCGTTGACGATAATGAAAAACTGTTTTTT. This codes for CASSPRTGGVDDNEKLFF. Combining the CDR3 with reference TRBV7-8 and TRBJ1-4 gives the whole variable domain GAGVSQSPRYKVAKRGQDVALRCDPISGHVSLFWYQQALGQGPEFLTYFQNEAQLDKSGLPSDRFFAERPEGSVSTLKIQRTQQEDSAVYLCASSPRTGGVDDNEKLFFGSGTQLSVL.

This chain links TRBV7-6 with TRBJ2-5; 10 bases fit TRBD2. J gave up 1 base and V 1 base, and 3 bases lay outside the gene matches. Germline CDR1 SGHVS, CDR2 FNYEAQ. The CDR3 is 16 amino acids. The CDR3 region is CASSLGLAGGQETQYF. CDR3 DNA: TGTGCCAGCAGCTTAGGATTAGCGGGGGGCCAAGAGACCCAGTACTTC. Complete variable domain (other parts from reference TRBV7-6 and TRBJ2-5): GAGVSQSPRYKVTKRGQDVALRCDPISGHVSLYWYRQALGQGPEFLTYFNYEAQQDKSGLPNDRFSAERPEGSISTLTIQRTEQRDSAMYRCASSLGLAGGQETQYFGPGTRLLVL.

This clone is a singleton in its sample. The CDR3 DNA follows: TGTGCCAGCAGCCGCAATAGCGGGGAGGAGACCCAGTACTTC. This sequence encodes CASSRNSGEETQYF. The chain is built from TRBV7-2 and TRBJ2-5, with 8 bases lining up with TRBD2. The V segment lost 5 bases and the J segment 5 bases; nucleotides outside the gene matches: 7. The CDR3 length is 14 residues. Germline CDR1 SGHTA, CDR2 FQGNSA.

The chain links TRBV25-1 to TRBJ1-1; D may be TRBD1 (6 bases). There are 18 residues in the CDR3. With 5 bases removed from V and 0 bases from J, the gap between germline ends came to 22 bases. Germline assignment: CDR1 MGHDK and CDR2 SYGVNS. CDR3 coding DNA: TGTGCCAGCAGTCCGAATTCCGGGACACAAACCATGAACACTGAAGCTTTCTTT. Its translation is CASSPNSGTQTMNTEAFF.

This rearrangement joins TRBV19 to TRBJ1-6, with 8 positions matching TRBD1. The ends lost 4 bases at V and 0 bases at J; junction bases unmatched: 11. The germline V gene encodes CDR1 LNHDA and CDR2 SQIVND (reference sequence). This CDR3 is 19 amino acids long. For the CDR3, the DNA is TGTGCCAGTAGTAAAGCCGGACAGGGCCTTTTCTCCTATAATTCACCCCTCCACTTT. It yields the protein CASSKAGQGLFSYNSPLHF.